This T cell receptor (beta chain) derives from a study of T cell responses to AZD1222 COVID-19 vaccine. Study in general: Timing groups of about 4 and about 12 weeks for second doses were pooled. Regarding the study as a whole: Baseline seropositives among AZD1222 recipients totaled only 5 to 7.

TCRdb's table, derived via immunoSEQ multiplex PCR, lists solely in-frame clones and lacks some. The sample yields about 110,000 clones, 85% to 90% seen once. This CDR3 is 16 amino acids long. Germline V gene lookup returns CDR1 SGDLS and CDR2 YYNGEE. V was shortened by 0 bases and J by 3 bases, with 14 bases between the two germline ends. As for this clone: The antigen remains undetermined.

This sequence was found in an adult in good health. Source: peripheral blood, taken on day 0 of AZD1222 vaccination. The V gene is TRBV9, the J gene TRBJ2-3, with D perhaps TRBD1 (7 bases). CDR3 loop: CASSVVGQAGTDTQYF. The CDR3 nucleotides read TGTGCCAGCAGCGTAGTTGGACAGGCGGGGACAGATACGCAGTATTTT. The complete variable domain, with remaining parts taken from reference TRBV9 and TRBJ2-3, reads DSGVTQTPKHLITATGQRVTLRCSPRSGDLSVYWYQQSLDQGLQFLIQYYNGEERAKGNILERFSAQQFPDLHSELNLSSLELGDSALYFCASSVVGQAGTDTQYFGPGTRLTVL.